The 18 T cell receptor beta chains reported below all come from one sample, sequenced in a study of cytomegalovirus exposure and HLA in healthy donors. Amplification used 60 Vbeta primers and 13 Jbeta primers. The protocol was immunoSEQ multiplex PCR, while the TCRdb copy is restricted to in-frame clones and leaves out a portion. The repertoire has 90,000 to 150,000 clones, around 69% of them found once; the top ten carry approximately 8.2%. Sample: PBMCs. The receptors were gathered from a woman in her thirties or forties in good health and CMV-seropositive.

The chain is built from TRBV7-8 and TRBJ2-7, with 9 bases lining up with TRBD1. The CDR3 covers 15 residues. With 10 bases clipped from V and 7 bases from J, the junction kept 17 bases outside the gene matches. Germline values: CDR1 SGHVS, CDR2 FQNEAQ. CDR3 DNA: TGTGCCATCGCCGACTCGGGACAGGGTATCGAGGAGCAGTACTTC. The encoded protein is CAIADSGQGIEEQYF.

This chain uses TRBV9 with TRBJ1-5; 7 bases map to TRBD1. The junction had 5 bases not matched to a gene; V was cut back by 0 bases and J by 5 bases. The CDR3 length is 15 residues. Germline loops: CDR1 SGDLS, CDR2 YYNGEE. For the CDR3, the DNA is TGTGCCAGCAGCGTAGATCCGCAGGGGGATCAGCCCCAGCATTTT. Protein product: CASSVDPQGDQPQHF.

This clone was found once. V usage is TRBV4-3 and J usage is TRBJ1-2; D might be TRBD1 (5 bases). Trimming pared 3 bases from V and 8 bases from J, leaving 19 bases between. This CDR3 has 15 amino acids. Germline lookup yields CDR1 LGHNA and CDR2 YSLEER. The CDR3 DNA reads as TGCGCCAGCAGCCAGGCTGTGGGGCACGGGGGGGGCTACACCTTC. This gives the protein CASSQAVGHGGGYTF.

The chain combines TRBV7-3 with TRBJ2-3, with a tentative D call TRBD2 (5 bases). V was cut by 5 bases and J by 4 bases, with 13 bases left in between. The CDR3 runs to 14 residues. Germline V gives CDR1 SGHTA, CDR2 FQGTGA. CDR3 protein: CASSAAGVADTQYF. The CDR3 nucleotides read TGTGCCAGCAGCGCGGCCGGGGTGGCAGATACGCAGTATTTT.

This chain connects TRBV18 to TRBJ1-4; D remains ambiguous. Looked up from germline, CDR1 is KGHSH and CDR2 is LQKENI. V was pared by 0 bases and J by 7 bases, with 9 bases between. The CDR3 runs 14 residues. In DNA form, the CDR3 reads TGTGCCAGCTCACCACCGGGAGAGGGTGAAAAACTGTTTTTT. Residues: CASSPPGEGEKLFF.

The V call is TRBV6-4, the J call TRBJ1-2; maybe TRBD1 (6 bases). Trimming removed 2 bases at V and 4 bases at J, with 11 bases between. CDR3 length: 14 residues. CDR1 is MRHNA, CDR2 SNTAGT, per germline. The chain's CDR3 is CASSDGRGGYGYTF. The DNA of the CDR3 is TGTGCCAGCAGTGACGGCAGGGGCGGCTATGGCTACACCTTC.

V is TRBV5-6 and J is TRBJ2-7, with TRBD2 as a possible D gene (5 bases). CDR3 length equals 14 residues. Per the germline V gene, CDR1 is SGHDT and CDR2 is YYEEEE. V lost 0 bases and J lost 3, with 10 bases in between. The CDR3 bases are TGTGCCAGCAGCTTGGAGCGGAGGTTCTACGAGCAGTACTTC. Protein: CASSLERRFYEQYF. Looking up the rest from reference TRBV5-6 and TRBJ2-7 gives the full variable domain: DAGVTQSPTHLIKTRGQQVTLRCSPKSGHDTVSWYQQALGQGPQFIFQYYEEEERQRGNFPDRFSGHQFPNYSSELNVNALLLGDSALYLCASSLERRFYEQYFGPGTRLTVT.

The chain carries TRBV5-1 and TRBJ1-1; 7 bases line up with TRBD1. CDR1 is SGHRS, CDR2 YFSETQ, per germline. The CDR3 sequence is 14 residues long. The V and J ends lost 4 bases and 1 base, in that order; junction bases with no gene match: 4. The CDR3 region has the DNA TGCGCCAGCAGCCTCCGGACAGGGAACACTGAAGCTTTCTTT. Encoded protein: CASSLRTGNTEAFF.

J is TRBJ2-7 and V is TRBV27; TRBD1 is a possible D gene (5 bases). Germline CDR1 and CDR2: MNHEY and SMNVEV (reference sequence). The V and J ends lost 3 bases and 6 bases respectively, with 12 bases between them. The CDR3 sequence is 13 residues long. The CDR3 DNA is TGTGCCAGCAGTTTGGGGCTCACCACCGAGCAGTACTTC. Its translation: CASSLGLTTEQYF.

The chain combines TRBV5-4 with TRBJ2-2, with 12 bases aligning to TRBD2. J lost 0 bases, V lost 4 bases, and 4 bases had no gene match. Looked up from germline, CDR1 is SGHNT and CDR2 is YYREEE (reference sequence). There are 17 residues in the CDR3. CDR3 bases: TGTGCCAGCAGCCGATGGACTAGCGGGGCGAACACCGGGGAGCTGTTTTTT. Translating it yields CASSRWTSGANTGELFF.

This clone was observed a handful of times. The V gene is TRBV29-1, the J gene TRBJ2-7; 10 bases are a match to TRBD2. CDR3 length: 14 residues. The germline V gene encodes CDR1 SQVTM and CDR2 ANQGSEA. The V and J ends lost 6 bases and 3 bases, in that order; junction bases with no gene match: 8. CDR3 in DNA: TGCAGCGTCCGGACTAGCGGCCGAGACTACGAGCAGTACTTC. Its protein is CSVRTSGRDYEQYF.

CDR3 sequence reads: CATSRGGGANTEAFF. CDR3 coding DNA: TGTGCCACCAGCAGAGGTGGAGGGGCGAACACTGAAGCTTTCTTT. The chain links TRBV15 to TRBJ1-1, with D maybe TRBD1 (5 bases). Trimming removed 1 base at V and 1 base at J, with 10 bases between. Germline loops: CDR1 LNHNV, CDR2 YYDKDF (reference sequence). The CDR3 runs 15 residues.

The rearrangement joins TRBV28 to TRBJ2-3; TRBD2 agrees at 12 bases. The CDR3 sequence is 17 residues long. With V trimmed by 5 bases and J by 2 bases, 8 bases remained unmatched. Germline loops: CDR1 MDHEN, CDR2 SYDVKM. The CDR3 loop reads CASSLLGLAGPTDTQYF. The CDR3 DNA reads TGTGCCAGCAGTCTCCTTGGACTAGCGGGGCCCACAGATACGCAGTATTTT.

This clone was seen more than once but under ten times. The chain has TRBV4-2 and TRBJ2-3; no definite D call. From germline, CDR1 is LGHNA and CDR2 YNFKEQ. This CDR3 spans 14 amino acids. Trimming left V 0 bases short and J 2 bases short, with 6 bases between. This chain's CDR3 is CASSQEATTDTQYF. The CDR3 nucleotides are TGTGCCAGCAGCCAAGAAGCTACCACAGATACGCAGTATTTT.

The chain employs TRBV11-2 and TRBJ2-5; no reliable D call. The V end lost 0 bases, the J end lost 5 bases, and 10 bases lay between the germline ends. Germline V gives CDR1 SGHAT, CDR2 FQNNGV. This CDR3 has 14 amino acids. In nucleotides, the CDR3 is TGTGCCAGCAGCTTAGATTGGCAGGTCGAGACCCAGTACTTC. Translating gives CASSLDWQVETQYF.

This chain links TRBV5-1 with TRBJ1-2; tentatively, D is TRBD1 (6 bases). CDR1 SGHRS and CDR2 YFSETQ come from the germline V gene. The germline V and J ends were trimmed by 5 bases and 4 bases, with 15 bases remaining between them. There are 14 residues in the CDR3. CDR3 nucleotides: TGCGCCAGCAGGCCCCCGGACAGAACCTATGGCTACACCTTC. This gives the protein CASRPPDRTYGYTF.

In the case of this clone: Distinct nucleotide sequences in the sample also encode this CDR3. The V call is TRBV19, the J call TRBJ1-2; D is perhaps TRBD1 (5 bases). The CDR3 covers 12 residues. Germline V lookup: CDR1 LNHDA, CDR2 SQIVND (reference sequence). Trimming shortened V by 5 bases and J by 8 bases, and 12 bases separated the two germline ends. The CDR3 sequence is CASSPQGGGYTF. The CDR3, as DNA: TGTGCCAGTAGTCCCCAGGGTGGGGGCTACACCTTC. Complete variable domain (other parts from reference TRBV19 and TRBJ1-2): DGGITQSPKYLFRKEGQNVTLSCEQNLNHDAMYWYRQDPGQGLRLIYYSQIVNDFQKGDIAEGYSVSREKKESFPLTVTSAQKNPTAFYLCASSPQGGGYTFGSGTRLTVV.

This chain uses TRBV2 with TRBJ1-2, with a possible D match to TRBD1 (6 bases). Per germline, CDR1 SNHLY and CDR2 FYNNEI. With 6 bases removed from V and 8 bases from J, the gap between germline ends came to 22 bases. CDR3 length equals 15 residues. The CDR3: CASRGGRGAIEGYTF. DNA of the CDR3: TGTGCCAGCAGAGGGGGGAGGGGGGCAATCGAGGGCTACACCTTC.